This TCR beta chain comes out of a study of Ad26.COV2.S vaccination and SARS-CoV-2 variants. Study as a whole: Donor was assigned to the Ad26.COV2.S arm of trial COV1001. General study points: Ad26.COV2.S recipients had broader spike-specific TCRs (P = 0.0014). Placebo and vaccine recipients had non-spike TCR breadth that was similar.

J was trimmed by 5 bases and V by 3 bases; bases with no gene match: 6. The CDR3 contains 15 residues. In germline, CDR1 is LNHDA, CDR2 SQIVND (reference sequence). Documented treatment: around 19 received Ad26.COV2.S at low or high dose, single or two shots; about five received placebo; per-sample allocation not given. Samples were taken on day 63 after the first vaccine or placebo injection. This vaccine is an Ad26 vector that expresses the Wuhan-strain SARS-CoV-2 spike. The assay was immunoSEQ multiplex PCR, and TCRdb's table has in-frame clones only and misses some. Of a few hundred thousand clones listed, roughly 90% are singletons. On this clone itself: The antigen remains undetermined.

This sequence originates from a person aged 18-65 years who received the Ad26.COV2.S COVID-19 vaccine or a placebo. The chain joins TRBV19 to TRBJ2-2; 7 bases agree with TRBD2. The source material was peripheral blood, sampled in a trial of Ad26.COV2.S vaccine versus placebo. CDR3 DNA sequence: TGTGCCAGTAGTATCCTAGCGGAGACGACCGGGGAGCTGTTTTTT. It translates to CASSILAETTGELFF.